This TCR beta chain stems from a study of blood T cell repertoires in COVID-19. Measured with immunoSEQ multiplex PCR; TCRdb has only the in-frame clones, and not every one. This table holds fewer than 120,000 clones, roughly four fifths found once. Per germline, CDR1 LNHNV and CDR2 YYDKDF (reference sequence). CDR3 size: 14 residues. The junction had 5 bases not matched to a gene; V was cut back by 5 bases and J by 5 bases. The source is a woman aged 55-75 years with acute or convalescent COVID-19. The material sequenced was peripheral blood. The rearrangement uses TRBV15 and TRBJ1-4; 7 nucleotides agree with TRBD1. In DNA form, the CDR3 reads TGTGCCACCAGCTTCCCAGGGGGGAATGAAAAACTGTTTTTT. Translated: CATSFPGGNEKLFF.